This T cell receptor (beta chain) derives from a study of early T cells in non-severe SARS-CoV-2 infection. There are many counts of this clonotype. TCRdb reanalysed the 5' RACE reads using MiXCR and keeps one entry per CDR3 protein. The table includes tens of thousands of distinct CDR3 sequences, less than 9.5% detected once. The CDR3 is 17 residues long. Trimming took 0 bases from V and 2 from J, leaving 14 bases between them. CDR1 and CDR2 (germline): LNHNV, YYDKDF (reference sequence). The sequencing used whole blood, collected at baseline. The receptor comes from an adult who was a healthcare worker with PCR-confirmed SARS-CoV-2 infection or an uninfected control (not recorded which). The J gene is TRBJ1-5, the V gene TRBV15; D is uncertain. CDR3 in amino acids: CATSRDSPGRGNQPQHF. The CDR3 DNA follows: TGTGCCACCAGCAGAGATTCGCCGGGGAGGGGCAATCAGCCCCAGCATTTT.